Below, 32 T cell receptor beta chains from the same sample are listed, as sequenced in a study of blood T cells in healthy people across ages. PCR was performed a second time for about 7 to 12 cycles using a sample-barcoded 5' primer and a J-beta primer mix. TCRdb re-derived calls from the 5' RACE reads in MiXCR, one entry per CDR3 protein. The sample holds 600,000 to 850,000 distinct CDR3 sequences; roughly 43% are singletons and the top ten take 20% to 25%. Specimen: blood. Receptor source: a woman aged 60 to 75 in good health.

The V and J genes are TRBV7-2 and TRBJ2-5; D may match TRBD1 or TRBD2 (6 bases each). CDR1 is SGHTA and CDR2 is FQGNSA in the germline V gene. With 4 bases removed from V and 1 base from J, the gap between germline ends came to 16 bases. This CDR3 spans 16 amino acids. In DNA form, the CDR3 reads TGTGCCAGCAGCTCAACGGGGGCCCACCGCCAAGAGACCCAGTACTTC. Translated: CASSSTGAHRQETQYF.

Remarks on this clonotype: The junction departs from the called germline gene at one end, perhaps through a read error. The chain carries TRBV18 and TRBJ1-6, with D unresolved. Germline V gene lookup returns CDR1 KGHSH and CDR2 LQKENI. CDR3 length equals 13 residues. The CDR3 DNA follows: TGTGCCCGCTCACCGCGAGGAGATTCACCCCTCCACTTT. This encodes CARSPRGDSPLHF.

The CDR3 DNA reads as TGTGCCAGCAGCTTAAGCTCCGGTCAGGGCAATGAGCAGTACTTC. Translating gives CASSLSSGQGNEQYF. The chain recombines TRBV7-2 with TRBJ2-5; the D gene is possibly TRBD1 (5 bases). V lost 2 bases, J lost 11 bases, and 21 bases lay in between. The CDR3 runs 15 residues. Germline V gives CDR1 SGHTA, CDR2 FQGNSA.

In this sample, this clonotype turned up a few times. This rearrangement joins TRBV20-1 to TRBJ2-5; 8 nucleotides align to TRBD2. The V gene end was trimmed by 2 bases and the J gene end by 1 base; junction bases not matched to a gene: 12. The CDR3 loop spans 17 amino acids. The V gene's germline CDR1 is DFQATT and CDR2 SNEGSKA (reference sequence). CDR3 coding DNA: TGCAGTGCTAGAATAGCCTTAAGCGGGAGAACCCAAGAGACCCAGTACTTC. Amino acids: CSARIALSGRTQETQYF.

This clonotype was found a few times. This chain links TRBV18 with TRBJ2-7; 9 bases are a match to TRBD1. Losses at the gene ends were 2 bases for V and 8 bases for J; bases not matched to a gene: 7. CDR3 size: 14 residues. The germline V gene encodes CDR1 KGHSH and CDR2 LQKENI. CDR3 in amino acids: CASSPAGQGGKQYF. CDR3 sequence (DNA): TGTGCCAGCTCACCAGCGGGACAGGGAGGGAAGCAGTACTTC.

This clonotype appeared once. This chain joins TRBV25-1 and TRBJ2-7, with D uncertain. CDR1 MGHDK and CDR2 SYGVNS come from the germline V gene. The CDR3 is 13 residues long. The V end was cut by 1 base, the J end by 5 bases, with 9 bases between. In DNA form, the CDR3 reads TGTGCCAGCAGTGAATCCGACGTCGACGAGCAGTACTTC. It specifies CASSESDVDEQYF.

This chain uses TRBV28 with TRBJ1-6; 8 bases are a match to TRBD1. Germline CDR1 is MDHEN and CDR2 is SYDVKM. There are 17 residues in the CDR3. V dropped 2 bases and J dropped 14; count of bases not matched to a gene: 17. In nucleotides, the CDR3 is TGTGCCAGCAGTTTAGAGCTGCTGGGAGGACAGGGTATCTCCCTCCACTTT. Its translation: CASSLELLGGQGISLHF.

The CDR3 DNA reads as TGCGCCAGCAGCTACGGACAGGGGGCTGAAGATACGCAGTATTTT. This gives the protein CASSYGQGAEDTQYF. The chain uses TRBV4-3 and TRBJ2-3; TRBD1 agrees at 11 bases. The CDR3 totals 15 residues. The germline V gene encodes CDR1 LGHNA and CDR2 YSLEER. V shed 5 bases and J 5 bases; nucleotides not matched to a gene: 6.

This clonotype has a handful of counts. In DNA form, the CDR3 reads TGCAGTGCTAGCCCCGCGGACACAGATACGCAGTATTTT. Encoded protein: CSASPADTDTQYF. V usage is TRBV20-1 and J usage is TRBJ2-3; D gene uncertain. Germline V gives CDR1 DFQATT, CDR2 SNEGSKA (reference sequence). V was clipped by 3 bases and J by 2 bases, with 9 bases between them. The CDR3 is made up of 13 amino acids.

Ten or more counts support this clonotype. The chain uses TRBV29-1 and TRBJ1-4; maybe TRBD1 (5 bases). CDR3 length: 11 amino acids. CDR1 is SQVTM, CDR2 ANQGSEA, per germline. With 3 bases removed from V and 8 bases from J, the gap between germline ends came to 7 bases. The CDR3 DNA reads TGCAGCGTTGAGGGGGACGAAAAACTGTTTTTT. Protein: CSVEGDEKLFF. The full variable domain, with the rest looked up from reference TRBV29-1 and TRBJ1-4, is SAVISQKPSRDICQRGTSLTIQCQVDSQVTMMFWYRQQPGQSLTLIATANQGSEATYESGFVIDKFPISRPNLTFSTLTVSNMSPEDSSIYLCSVEGDEKLFFGSGTQLSVL.

This clonotype was observed a few times. The rearrangement links TRBV10-2 to TRBJ2-1; 11 bases line up with TRBD2. V lost 7 bases to trimming and J lost 3 bases; unmatched junction nucleotides: 5. The length of the CDR3 is 15 residues. The germline V gene has CDR1 WSHSY and CDR2 SAAADI. The CDR3 is CASMATSGGYNEQFF. The CDR3 nucleotides are TGCGCCAGCATGGCAACTAGCGGGGGCTACAATGAGCAGTTCTTC.

This clonotype was seen ten or more times. The chain couples TRBV9 to TRBJ2-7; either TRBD1 or TRBD2 may supply D (5 bases each). The V gene lost 0 bases and the J gene lost 0 bases, with 10 bases spanning the gap. Germline V gene lookup returns CDR1 SGDLS and CDR2 YYNGEE. This CDR3 is 15 amino acids long. CDR3 sequence: CASSVAGTASYEQYF. The CDR3 DNA sequence: TGTGCCAGCAGCGTAGCCGGGACCGCCTCCTACGAGCAGTACTTC.

The V and J genes are TRBV5-1 and TRBJ2-5; 13 bases align to TRBD2. The V and J ends lost 4 bases and 11 bases, in that order; junction bases with no gene match: 11. Germline loops: CDR1 SGHRS, CDR2 YFSETQ. The CDR3 contains 15 residues. CDR3 in DNA: TGCGCCAGCAGCCCACGGACTAGCGGGGGAAAAGAGCAGTACTTC. It yields the protein CASSPRTSGGKEQYF. Using reference TRBV5-1 and TRBJ2-5 for the parts outside the CDR3, the full variable domain is KAGVTQTPRYLIKTRGQQVTLSCSPISGHRSVSWYQQTPGQGLQFLFEYFSETQRNKGNFPGRFSGRQFSNSRSEMNVSTLELGDSALYLCASSPRTSGGKEQYFGPGTRLLVL.

This clonotype was recorded a few times. V is TRBV20-1 and J is TRBJ1-3; 7 bases map to TRBD1. In germline, CDR1 is DFQATT, CDR2 SNEGSKA (reference sequence). V lost 6 bases and J lost 3; bases outside the gene matches: 8. This CDR3 spans 14 amino acids. CDR3 loop: CSAPTGDGGNTIYF. The CDR3 coding sequence is TGCAGTGCACCCACAGGGGATGGTGGAAACACCATATATTTT.

The chain carries TRBV20-1 and TRBJ1-1, with D possibly TRBD1 on 5 matching bases. The CDR3 has 15 amino acids. Germline V gene data show CDR1 as DFQATT and CDR2 as SNEGSKA (reference sequence). The V end lost 1 base, the J end lost 1 base, and 13 bases lay between the germline ends. CDR3 sequence reads: CSARGWGWRNTEAFF. Written as DNA, the CDR3 is TGCAGTGCTAGAGGTTGGGGGTGGCGGAACACTGAAGCTTTCTTT.

This clonotype was counted ten times or more. V usage is TRBV6-5 and J usage is TRBJ2-3; either TRBD1 or TRBD2 may supply D (5 bases each). V lost 6 bases and J 2 bases, leaving 12 bases between the germline ends. The CDR3 consists of 14 residues. The germline V gene encodes CDR1 MNHEY and CDR2 SVGAGI. CDR3 sequence (DNA): TGTGCCAGCAGCCCGGGACCCATCACAGATACGCAGTATTTT. It specifies CASSPGPITDTQYF.

This clonotype has ten or more counts. The V and J genes are TRBV10-3 and TRBJ2-5, with D perhaps TRBD1 or TRBD2 (5 bases each). The CDR3 sequence is 14 residues long. V shed 5 bases and J shed 1 base, with 11 bases lying between them. The V gene's germline CDR1 is ENHRY and CDR2 SYGVKD. In nucleotides, the CDR3 is TGTGCCATCAGTTTCAGGGACGGCCAAGAGACCCAGTACTTC. The encoded protein is CAISFRDGQETQYF.

This clonotype was seen a few times. CDR3 sequence (DNA): TGCAGTGCTAGGGCGCGGGGGCATTACAATGAGCAGTTCTTC. Its translation is CSARARGHYNEQFF. The V call is TRBV20-1, the J call TRBJ2-1; tentatively, D is TRBD2 (7 bases). In germline, CDR1 is DFQATT, CDR2 SNEGSKA (reference sequence). The CDR3 is 14 residues long. V was trimmed by 3 bases and J by 4 bases, leaving 13 bases between them.

The chain employs TRBV20-1 and TRBJ1-1; D ambiguous. The CDR3 is made up of 13 amino acids. The V and J ends lost 3 bases and 0 bases respectively, with 8 bases between them. Germline V CDR1 and CDR2: DFQATT, SNEGSKA (reference sequence). CDR3 DNA sequence: TGCAGTGCTAGGGTGACACTGAACACTGAAGCTTTCTTT. This encodes CSARVTLNTEAFF.

The chain carries TRBV7-8 and TRBJ2-7; D not resolved. This CDR3 contains 14 residues. In germline, CDR1 is SGHVS, CDR2 FQNEAQ. The V and J ends lost 6 bases and 7 bases respectively, with 19 bases between them. The CDR3 loop reads CASSNDNSYNEQYF. CDR3 nucleotide sequence: TGTGCCAGCAGTAACGACAACTCCTACAATGAGCAGTACTTC. The entire variable domain, with the rest obtained from reference TRBV7-8 and TRBJ2-7, is as follows: GAGVSQSPRYKVAKRGQDVALRCDPISGHVSLFWYQQALGQGPEFLTYFQNEAQLDKSGLPSDRFFAERPEGSVSTLKIQRTQQEDSAVYLCASSNDNSYNEQYFGPGTRLTVT.

A few counts support this clonotype. The chain recombines TRBV20-1 with TRBJ1-1, with D perhaps matching TRBD1 (6 bases). This CDR3 has 15 residues. Trimming took off 0 bases at V and 2 bases at J, with 13 bases between the two ends. Germline V lookup: CDR1 DFQATT, CDR2 SNEGSKA (reference sequence). CDR3 DNA sequence: TGCAGTGCTAGAGAAACAGGGTGGGGAAACACTGAAGCTTTCTTT. Translating gives CSARETGWGNTEAFF.

This clonotype has only a few counts. The V call is TRBV9, the J call TRBJ1-2, with D tentatively TRBD1 (6 bases). Looked up from germline, CDR1 is SGDLS and CDR2 is YYNGEE. This CDR3 comprises 13 residues. Trimming removed 4 bases at V and 4 bases at J, with 11 bases between. This CDR3 is CASSPTDSYGYTF. DNA for the CDR3: TGTGCCAGCAGCCCAACGGACAGCTATGGCTACACCTTC.

This clonotype was counted between two and nine times. The chain combines TRBV5-1 with TRBJ2-5, with 7 bases fitting TRBD1. This CDR3 has 14 residues. The germline V gene encodes CDR1 SGHRS and CDR2 YFSETQ. V shed 4 bases and J 5 bases; nucleotides not matched to a gene: 8. The CDR3: CASSSATGDETQYF. In DNA, the CDR3 is TGCGCCAGCAGCAGTGCAACAGGGGATGAGACCCAGTACTTC. The entire variable domain, with the rest obtained from reference TRBV5-1 and TRBJ2-5, is as follows: KAGVTQTPRYLIKTRGQQVTLSCSPISGHRSVSWYQQTPGQGLQFLFEYFSETQRNKGNFPGRFSGRQFSNSRSEMNVSTLELGDSALYLCASSSATGDETQYFGPGTRLLVL.

The chain employs TRBV20-1 and TRBJ2-5; 15 nucleotides agree with TRBD2. This CDR3 is 15 amino acids long. The germline V gene encodes CDR1 DFQATT and CDR2 SNEGSKA (reference sequence). The J segment lost 4 bases and the V segment lost 3 bases, leaving 3 bases of the junction unmatched. The CDR3 coding sequence is TGCAGTGCTAGGAGGACTAGCGGGAGGGCAGAGACCCAGTACTTC. Residues: CSARRTSGRAETQYF.

The gene calls are TRBV5-1 and TRBJ2-5; TRBD1 aligns across 7 bases. CDR1 and CDR2 (germline): SGHRS, YFSETQ. V was clipped by 4 bases and J by 5 bases; unmatched bases: 14. The CDR3 is 16 amino acids. CDR3 region: CASSTGPRQGVETQYF. DNA for the CDR3: TGCGCCAGCAGCACTGGCCCCCGACAGGGCGTGGAGACCCAGTACTTC.

The rearrangement uses TRBV5-1 and TRBJ2-1, with a weak D call TRBD2 (5 bases). V was pared by 0 bases and J by 1 base, with 11 bases between. The CDR3 has 16 amino acids. Germline values: CDR1 SGHRS, CDR2 YFSETQ. The CDR3 loop is CASSLASRGSYNEQFF. The CDR3 nucleotides are TGCGCCAGCAGCTTGGCCTCCCGCGGGTCCTACAATGAGCAGTTCTTC.

The CDR3 DNA is TGTGCCAGCAGCTTAACTGGGTCACCGAACTATGGCTACACCTTC. This sequence encodes CASSLTGSPNYGYTF. This chain uses TRBV7-3 with TRBJ1-2; D is uncertain. Germline CDR1 SGHTA, CDR2 FQGTGA. Trimming took 0 bases from V and 2 from J, leaving 10 bases between them. This CDR3 is 15 amino acids long. Using reference TRBV7-3 and TRBJ1-2 for the parts outside the CDR3, the full variable domain is GAGVSQTPSNKVTEKGKYVELRCDPISGHTALYWYRQSLGQGPEFLIYFQGTGAADDSGLPNDRFFAVRPEGSVSTLKIQRTERGDSAVYLCASSLTGSPNYGYTFGSGTRLTVV.

The chain employs TRBV18 and TRBJ2-1, with D tentatively TRBD1 (5 bases). CDR1 is KGHSH and CDR2 is LQKENI in the germline V gene. V was trimmed by 2 bases and J by 9 bases, leaving 11 bases between them. The CDR3 is made up of 13 amino acids. The CDR3 is CASSPSRDGEQFF. CDR3 coding DNA: TGTGCCAGCTCACCATCCAGGGATGGTGAGCAGTTCTTC.

The chain carries TRBV30 and TRBJ1-1; 8 bases agree with TRBD1. This CDR3 is built from 15 residues. CDR1 and CDR2 from the germline V gene are GTSNPN and SVGIG (reference sequence). V shed 1 base, J shed 1 base, and the junction held 5 bases outside the gene matches. The CDR3 here is CAWSAGTGANTEAFF. The CDR3 DNA reads TGTGCCTGGAGTGCAGGGACAGGAGCGAACACTGAAGCTTTCTTT.

This chain uses TRBV6-5 with TRBJ2-3; no firm D call. V was cut by 3 bases and J by 4 bases, with 11 bases left in between. Per the germline V gene, CDR1 is MNHEY and CDR2 is SVGAGI. The CDR3 has 14 amino acids. The CDR3 DNA is TGTGCCAGCAGTTATTTTATTAGCTCAGATACGCAGTATTTT. Translation gives CASSYFISSDTQYF.

About this clonotype: This may come from a read error, since a much larger clone is one base off. This chain joins TRBV5-1 and TRBJ2-1; TRBD2 agrees at 7 bases. This CDR3 region has 16 residues. In germline, CDR1 is SGHRS, CDR2 YFSETQ. DNA for the CDR3: TGCGCCAGCAGCCCTTCTTTGGCGGGGGTGTACAATGAGCGGTTCTTC. Its translation is CASSPSLAGVYNERFF. The complete variable domain, with remaining parts taken from reference TRBV5-1 and TRBJ2-1, reads KAGVTQTPRYLIKTRGQQVTLSCSPISGHRSVSWYQQTPGQGLQFLFEYFSETQRNKGNFPGRFSGRQFSNSRSEMNVSTLELGDSALYLCASSPSLAGVYNERFFGPGTRLTVL.

The CDR3 reads CASSHGPNNEQFF. The CDR3 DNA reads as TGTGCCAGCAGTCACGGACCTAACAATGAGCAGTTCTTC. The gene calls are TRBV6-5 and TRBJ2-1; D not resolved. V dropped 5 bases and J dropped 5 bases, with 10 bases sitting between them. The length of the CDR3 is 13 residues. From germline, CDR1 is MNHEY and CDR2 SVGAGI.